Below are 7 T cell receptor beta chains sequenced from a single sample in a study of CD8+CD57+ T cells in acquired aplastic anemia. Those patients picked for sequencing had displayed CD8+CD57+ cell expansion on flow cytometry. Investigators profiled TCR beta VDJ and CDR3 from genomic DNA template. Each CDR3 protein gets one entry after TCRdb re-called the reads with MiXCR. The repertoire consists of about 160,000 distinct CDR3 sequences, with about 45% occurring once and the leading ten covering approximately 3%. The specimen was sorted CD4+, CD8+, or CD8+CD57+ T cells (not recorded which) from PBMCs. These receptors came from a human donor with aplastic anemia.

This clonotype was counted between two and nine times. The chain is built from TRBV2 and TRBJ1-5, with TRBD1 matching 8 bases. Germline V gives CDR1 SNHLY, CDR2 FYNNEI. The ends lost 6 bases at V and 4 bases at J; junction bases unmatched: 5. This CDR3 is 14 amino acids long. This CDR3 reads CASSEDRANQPQHF. The CDR3 DNA reads TGTGCCAGCAGCGAGGACAGGGCTAATCAGCCCCAGCATTTT.

This clonotype was detected only a few times. This sequence joins TRBV29-1 and TRBJ2-2; D perhaps matches TRBD2 (6 bases). Germline V gene data show CDR1 as SQVTM and CDR2 as ANQGSEA. Trimming took off 6 bases at V and 5 bases at J, with 10 bases between the two ends. CDR3 length equals 12 residues. CDR3 sequence: CSVAEGTGELFF. The CDR3 coding sequence is TGCAGCGTAGCGGAGGGAACCGGGGAGCTGTTTTTT.

With respect to this clonotype: Given a much more abundant clone one base away, this may be a read error. The chain recombines TRBV5-5 with TRBJ2-1; 7 positions match TRBD1. This CDR3 region has 14 residues. Germline V gene data show CDR1 as SGHKS and CDR2 as YYEKEE (reference sequence). The CDR3, as DNA: TGCGCCAGCTCCCAAGGGGGCGCAGACAATGAGCAGTTCTTC. Amino acids: CASSQGGADNEQFF.

This clonotype was detected many times. The chain employs TRBV7-9 and TRBJ2-7, with TRBD1 matching over 7 bases. V dropped 5 bases and J dropped 2; count of bases not matched to a gene: 0. Per the germline V gene, CDR1 is SEHNR and CDR2 is FQNEAQ (reference sequence). The CDR3 runs to 12 residues. CDR3 residues: CASSQGAYEQYF. In DNA, the CDR3 is TGTGCCAGCAGCCAGGGGGCCTACGAGCAGTACTTC.

On this clonotype: A much more abundant neighbour one base away suggests this may be a read error. The genes are TRBV6-1 and TRBJ1-1; 7 bases match TRBD1. This CDR3 spans 13 amino acids. Trimming cost V 5 bases and J 4 bases; bases outside gene matches: 4. Per germline, CDR1 MNHNS and CDR2 SASEGT. The CDR3 protein is CASSKQGTTEAFF. CDR3 DNA sequence: TGTGCCAGCAGTAAACAGGGGACCACTGAAGCTTTCTTT.

At least ten counts were recorded for this clonotype. This chain uses TRBV24-1 with TRBJ2-3, with TRBD1 matching 8 bases. The ends lost 0 bases at V and 6 bases at J; junction bases unmatched: 7. Per the germline V gene, CDR1 is KGHDR and CDR2 is SFDVKD. The CDR3 extends over 16 amino acids. The CDR3 DNA is TGTGCCACCAGTGATTTGGGCCAGGGGGCGACGGATACGCAGTATTTT. It translates to CATSDLGQGATDTQYF.

This clonotype has a handful of counts. The gene calls are TRBV29-1 and TRBJ2-3, with 10 bases fitting TRBD1. The CDR3 contains 14 residues. Germline CDR1 and CDR2: SQVTM and ANQGSEA. The junction had 7 bases not matched to a gene; V was cut back by 5 bases and J by 5 bases. The chain's CDR3 is CSVSGQGIGDTQYF. CDR3 sequence (DNA): TGCAGCGTTTCGGGACAGGGGATTGGAGATACGCAGTATTTT.